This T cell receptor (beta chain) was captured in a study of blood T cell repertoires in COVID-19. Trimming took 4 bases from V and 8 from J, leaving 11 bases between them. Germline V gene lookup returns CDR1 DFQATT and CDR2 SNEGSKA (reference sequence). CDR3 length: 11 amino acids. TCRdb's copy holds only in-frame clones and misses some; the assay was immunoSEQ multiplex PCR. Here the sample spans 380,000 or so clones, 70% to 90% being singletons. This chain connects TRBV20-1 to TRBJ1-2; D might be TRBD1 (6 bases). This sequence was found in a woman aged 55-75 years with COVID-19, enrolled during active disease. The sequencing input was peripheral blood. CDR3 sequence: CSATQGNGYTF. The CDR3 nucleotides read TGCAGTGCTACTCAGGGGAACGGCTACACCTTC.